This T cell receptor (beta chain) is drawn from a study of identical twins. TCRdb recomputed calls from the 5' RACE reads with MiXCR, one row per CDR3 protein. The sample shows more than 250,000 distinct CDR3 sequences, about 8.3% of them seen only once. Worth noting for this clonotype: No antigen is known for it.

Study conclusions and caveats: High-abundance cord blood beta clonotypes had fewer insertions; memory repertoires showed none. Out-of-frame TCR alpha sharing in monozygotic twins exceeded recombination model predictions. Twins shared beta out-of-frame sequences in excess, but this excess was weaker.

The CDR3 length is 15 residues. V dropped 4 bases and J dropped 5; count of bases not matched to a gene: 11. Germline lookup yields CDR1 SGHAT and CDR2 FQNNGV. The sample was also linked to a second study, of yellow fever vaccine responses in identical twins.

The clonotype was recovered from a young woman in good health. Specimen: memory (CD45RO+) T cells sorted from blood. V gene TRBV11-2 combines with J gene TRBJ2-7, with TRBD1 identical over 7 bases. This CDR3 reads CASSSLRTGGHEQYF. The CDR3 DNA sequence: TGTGCCAGCAGCTCCCTCCGGACAGGTGGCCACGAGCAGTACTTC.